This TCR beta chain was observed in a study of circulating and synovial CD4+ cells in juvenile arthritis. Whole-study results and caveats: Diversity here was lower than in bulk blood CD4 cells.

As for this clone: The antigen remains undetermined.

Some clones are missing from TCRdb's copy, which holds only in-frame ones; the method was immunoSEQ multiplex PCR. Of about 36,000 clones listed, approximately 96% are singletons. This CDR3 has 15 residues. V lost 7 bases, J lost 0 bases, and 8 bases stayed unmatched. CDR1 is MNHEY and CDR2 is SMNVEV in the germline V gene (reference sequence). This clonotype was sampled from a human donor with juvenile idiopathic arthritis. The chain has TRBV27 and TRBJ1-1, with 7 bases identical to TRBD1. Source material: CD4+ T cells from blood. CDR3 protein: CASTRTGNLNTEAFF. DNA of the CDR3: TGTGCCAGCACTAGGACAGGAAACCTGAACACTGAAGCTTTCTTT.